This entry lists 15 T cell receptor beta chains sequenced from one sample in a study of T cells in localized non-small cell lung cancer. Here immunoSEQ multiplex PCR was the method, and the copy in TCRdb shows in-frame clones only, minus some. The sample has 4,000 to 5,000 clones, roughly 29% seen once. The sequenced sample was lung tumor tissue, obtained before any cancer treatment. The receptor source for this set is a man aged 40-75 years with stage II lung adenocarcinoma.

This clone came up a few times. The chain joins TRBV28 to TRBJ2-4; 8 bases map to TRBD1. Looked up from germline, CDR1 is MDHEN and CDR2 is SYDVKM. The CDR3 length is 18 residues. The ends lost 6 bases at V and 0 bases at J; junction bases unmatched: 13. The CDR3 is CASSLATGVLIAKNIQYF. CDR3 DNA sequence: TGTGCCAGCAGCCTAGCGACAGGGGTTTTAATAGCCAAAAACATTCAGTACTTC.

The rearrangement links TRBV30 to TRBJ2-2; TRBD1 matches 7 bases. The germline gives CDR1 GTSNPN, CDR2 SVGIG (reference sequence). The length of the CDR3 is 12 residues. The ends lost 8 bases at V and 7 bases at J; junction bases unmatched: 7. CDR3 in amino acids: CARQGIVGELFF. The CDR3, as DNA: TGTGCCAGACAGGGCATAGTCGGGGAGCTGTTTTTT.

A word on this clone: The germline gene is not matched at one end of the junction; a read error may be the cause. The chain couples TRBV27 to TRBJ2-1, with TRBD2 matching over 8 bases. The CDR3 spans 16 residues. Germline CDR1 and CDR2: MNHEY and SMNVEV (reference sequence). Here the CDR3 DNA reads TGTGCCACCAGTGACCCGTCGGGGAGCGGGGGAAATGAGCAGTTCTTC. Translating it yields CATSDPSGSGGNEQFF.

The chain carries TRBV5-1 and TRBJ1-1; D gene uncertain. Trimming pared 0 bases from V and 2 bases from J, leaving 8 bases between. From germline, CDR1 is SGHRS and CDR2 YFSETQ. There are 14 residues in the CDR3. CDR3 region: CASSLEGSNTEAFF. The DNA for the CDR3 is TGCGCCAGCAGCTTGGAGGGCAGTAACACTGAAGCTTTCTTT.

CDR3 protein: CASSLSVGLRIYGYTF. The CDR3, as DNA: TGTGCCAGCAGTTTATCGGTGGGACTCCGAATCTATGGCTACACCTTC. The J gene is TRBJ1-2, the V gene TRBV28; D is perhaps TRBD1 (5 bases). The germline V gene encodes CDR1 MDHEN and CDR2 SYDVKM. The CDR3 totals 16 residues. The V end lost 1 base, the J end lost 4 bases, and 16 bases lay between the germline ends.

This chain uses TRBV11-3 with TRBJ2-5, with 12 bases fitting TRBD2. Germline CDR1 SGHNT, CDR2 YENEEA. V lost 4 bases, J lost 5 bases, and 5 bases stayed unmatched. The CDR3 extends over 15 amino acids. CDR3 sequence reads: CASSSTSGSRETQYF. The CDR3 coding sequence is TGTGCCAGCAGCTCGACTAGCGGGAGTCGTGAGACCCAGTACTTC.

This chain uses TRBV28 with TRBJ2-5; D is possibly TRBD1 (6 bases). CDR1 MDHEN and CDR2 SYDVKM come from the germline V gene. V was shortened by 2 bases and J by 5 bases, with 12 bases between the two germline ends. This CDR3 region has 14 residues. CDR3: CASSLAGVGETQYF. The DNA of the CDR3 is TGTGCCAGCAGTTTAGCAGGGGTCGGGGAGACCCAGTACTTC.

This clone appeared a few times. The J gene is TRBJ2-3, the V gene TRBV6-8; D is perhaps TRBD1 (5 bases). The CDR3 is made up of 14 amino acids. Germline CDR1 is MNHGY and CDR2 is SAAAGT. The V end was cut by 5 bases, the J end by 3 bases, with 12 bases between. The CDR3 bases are TGTGCCAGCAGTGACAGTGAAGAGACAGATACGCAGTATTTT. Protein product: CASSDSEETDTQYF.

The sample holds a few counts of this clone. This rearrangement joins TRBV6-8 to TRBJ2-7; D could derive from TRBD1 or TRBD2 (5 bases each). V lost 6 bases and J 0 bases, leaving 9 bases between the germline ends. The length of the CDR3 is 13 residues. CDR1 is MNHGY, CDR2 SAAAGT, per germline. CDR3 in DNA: TGTGCCAGCAGCCAAGGGACCTCCTACGAGCAGTACTTC. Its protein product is CASSQGTSYEQYF.

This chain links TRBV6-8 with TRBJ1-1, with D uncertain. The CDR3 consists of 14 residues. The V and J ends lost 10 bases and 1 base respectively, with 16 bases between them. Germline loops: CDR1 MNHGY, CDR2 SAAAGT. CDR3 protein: CAILGSRGNTEAFF. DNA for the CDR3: TGTGCCATCCTGGGCTCCCGAGGGAACACTGAAGCTTTCTTT.

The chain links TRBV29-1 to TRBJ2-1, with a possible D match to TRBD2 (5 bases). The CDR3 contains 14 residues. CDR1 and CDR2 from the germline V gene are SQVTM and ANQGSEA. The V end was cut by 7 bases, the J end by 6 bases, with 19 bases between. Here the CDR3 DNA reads TGCAGCGGGAGCGGCAGAGGATGGGGCAATGAGCAGTTCTTC. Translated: CSGSGRGWGNEQFF.

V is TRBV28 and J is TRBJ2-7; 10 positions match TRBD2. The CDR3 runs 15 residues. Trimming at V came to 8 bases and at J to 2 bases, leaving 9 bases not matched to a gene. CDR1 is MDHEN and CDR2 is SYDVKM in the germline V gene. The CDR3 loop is CASYAGGTSAYEQYF. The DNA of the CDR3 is TGTGCCAGCTACGCTGGCGGGACTAGCGCCTACGAGCAGTACTTC.

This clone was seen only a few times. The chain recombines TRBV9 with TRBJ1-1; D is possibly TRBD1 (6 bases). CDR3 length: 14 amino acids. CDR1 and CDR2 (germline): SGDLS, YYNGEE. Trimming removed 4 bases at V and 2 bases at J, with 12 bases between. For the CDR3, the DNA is TGTGCCAGCAGCCGGGGGGGCGGTAACACTGAAGCTTTCTTT. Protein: CASSRGGGNTEAFF.

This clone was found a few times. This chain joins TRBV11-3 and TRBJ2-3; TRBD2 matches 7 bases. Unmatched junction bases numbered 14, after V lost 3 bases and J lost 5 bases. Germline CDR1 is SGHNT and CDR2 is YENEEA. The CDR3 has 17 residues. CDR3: CASSFHPTSRVGDTQYF. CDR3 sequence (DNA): TGTGCCAGCAGCTTCCACCCGACTAGCCGGGTAGGAGATACGCAGTATTTT.

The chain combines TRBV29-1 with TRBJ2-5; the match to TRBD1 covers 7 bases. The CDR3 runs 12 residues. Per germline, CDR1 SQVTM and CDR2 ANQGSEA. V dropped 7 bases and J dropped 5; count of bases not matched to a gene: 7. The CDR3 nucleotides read TGCAGCGGTGTAGGGGGCCGTGAGACCCAGTACTTC. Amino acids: CSGVGGRETQYF.